The 7 T cell receptor beta chains in this list originate from one sample, sequenced in a study of T cells expressing NK-cell markers. TCRdb reprocessed the 5' RACE reads and keeps a single row for each CDR3 protein, giving no DNA. In total, the table holds just under 150,000 distinct CDR3 sequences. Material for sequencing was blood T cells: a sorted CD56 or NKG2C T cell subset, CD4+ or CD8+ T cells, or bulk PBMC T cells (not recorded which). Every receptor here comes from a man between 18 and 29 years old in good health.

The rearrangement joins TRBV3-1 to TRBJ2-3; TCRdb's assignment of TRBD2 cannot be checked, as there is no DNA. The CDR3 contains 19 residues. Germline V gives CDR1 LGHDT, CDR2 YNNKEL (reference sequence). The CDR3 loop is CASSQNQPRLAGISDTQYF.

CDR3 sequence: CASSLPPGLSTYNEQFF. V gene TRBV5-1 combines with J gene TRBJ2-1; TCRdb gives TRBD1 as the D gene, but with no DNA this cannot be confirmed. From germline, CDR1 is SGHRS and CDR2 YFSETQ. This CDR3 spans 17 amino acids.

The V and J genes are TRBV28 and TRBJ2-2. Germline CDR1 and CDR2: MDHEN and SYDVKM. There are 17 residues in the CDR3. The CDR3 is CASSLLFKGPNTGELFF.

V usage is TRBV5-1 and J usage is TRBJ2-1. This CDR3 contains 13 residues. The germline V gene encodes CDR1 SGHRS and CDR2 YFSETQ. CDR3 sequence reads: CASSWGVGNEQFF.

The chain uses TRBV7-9 and TRBJ2-3. This CDR3 has 11 residues. Germline V CDR1 and CDR2: SEHNR, FQNEAQ (reference sequence). The CDR3 region is CAPESTDTQYF.

The V gene is TRBV9, the J gene TRBJ2-2; the D call from TCRdb, TRBD2, cannot be confirmed without DNA. CDR1 SGDLS and CDR2 YYNGEE come from the germline V gene. The CDR3 length is 16 residues. The CDR3 region is CASSASLAGVAGELFF.

This sequence joins TRBV9 and TRBJ1-1; TCRdb names TRBD1, which stays unverified in the absence of DNA. Per the germline V gene, CDR1 is SGDLS and CDR2 is YYNGEE. This CDR3 region has 18 residues. CDR3 protein: CASSGKELQDIMNTEAFF. The full variable domain, completed using reference TRBV9 and TRBJ1-1, is DSGVTQTPKHLITATGQRVTLRCSPRSGDLSVYWYQQSLDQGLQFLIQYYNGEERAKGNILERFSAQQFPDLHSELNLSSLELGDSALYFCASSGKELQDIMNTEAFFGQGTRLTVV.